A single sample gave rise to the 13 T cell receptor beta chains below, sequenced in a study of T-cell memory formation after mild COVID-19. TCRdb recomputed calls from the 5' RACE reads with MiXCR, one row per CDR3 protein. This sample has about 430,000 distinct CDR3 sequences; about a sixth occur once, and the top ten carry 20% to 25%. Sequenced: PBMCs or a T cell subset sorted from them (not recorded which). Receptors were obtained from a man between 18 and 29 years old who had mild COVID-19 (a few samples of this study predate the infection). Cell type and time point are not known.

This clonotype was seen many times. As DNA, the CDR3 is TGCGCCAGCAGCCAAGCAGGGGCACTAGCCCGAGAGCAGTTCTTC. Encoded protein: CASSQAGALAREQFF. The genes are TRBV4-3 and TRBJ2-1; D might be TRBD1 or TRBD2, each matching 6 bases. Per germline, CDR1 LGHNA and CDR2 YSLEER. Trimming left V 1 base short and J 10 bases short, with 17 bases between. This CDR3 comprises 15 residues.

This clonotype was seen a few times. The V call is TRBV7-7, the J call TRBJ2-2; either TRBD1 or TRBD2 may fit D (5 bases each). CDR1 and CDR2 from the germline V gene are SSHAT and FNYEAQ (reference sequence). The CDR3 is 13 amino acids. The V end was cut by 5 bases, the J end by 7 bases, with 11 bases between. The DNA for the CDR3 is TGTGCCAGCAGCAGGGACCAATTCGGGGAGCTGTTTTTT. Translation: CASSRDQFGELFF.

The chain employs TRBV3-1 and TRBJ2-1, with D uncertain. The germline V gene encodes CDR1 LGHDT and CDR2 YNNKEL (reference sequence). Trimming left V 0 bases short and J 9 bases short, with 12 bases between. This CDR3 has 14 residues. The CDR3 coding sequence is TGTGCCAGCAGCCAAGACTTGTCTAGGATTGAGCAGTTCTTC. Protein sequence: CASSQDLSRIEQFF.

The chain carries TRBV5-5 and TRBJ2-5; 7 positions agree with TRBD2. This CDR3 has 14 residues. Germline trimming cut 1 base from V and 4 bases from J; bases unmatched to any gene: 4. CDR1 SGHKS and CDR2 YYEKEE come from the germline V gene (reference sequence). As DNA, the CDR3 is TGTGCCAGCAGCTTGCTCCGACTAGCAGAGACCCAGTACTTC. This gives the protein CASSLLRLAETQYF.

The rearrangement joins TRBV3-1 to TRBJ1-2; D may be TRBD1 (6 bases). The CDR3 consists of 14 residues. Between the trimmed V and J ends, which lost 1 base and 5 bases, there was a span of 11 bases. Germline V gene sequence: CDR1 LGHDT, CDR2 YNNKEL (reference sequence). This chain's CDR3 is CASSQGQGRYGYTF. The CDR3 region has the DNA TGTGCCAGCAGCCAAGGCCAGGGGCGGTATGGCTACACCTTC.

The CDR3 protein is CATAPGEETQYF. The CDR3 coding sequence is TGTGCCACAGCACCCGGGGAGGAGACCCAGTACTTC. The chain uses TRBV6-2 or TRBV6-3 and TRBJ2-5; D possibly corresponds to TRBD2 (5 bases). Trimming took off 10 bases at V and 5 bases at J, with 14 bases between the two ends. The V gene's germline CDR1 is MNHEY and CDR2 SVGEGT. This CDR3 has 12 amino acids.

This clonotype was observed a few times. The rearrangement joins TRBV3-1 to TRBJ2-5, with 10 nucleotides matching TRBD2. Germline CDR1 and CDR2: LGHDT and YNNKEL (reference sequence). The junction had 9 bases not matched to a gene; V was cut back by 0 bases and J by 5 bases. The CDR3 length is 17 residues. The CDR3 region has the DNA TGTGCCAGCAGCCAAGAAACCCTAGCGGGGGCCACGGAGACCCAGTACTTC. Amino acid sequence: CASSQETLAGATETQYF.

The chain recombines TRBV12-3 or TRBV12-4 with TRBJ2-3; 8 bases fit TRBD1. This CDR3 is built from 17 residues. With V trimmed by 7 bases and J by 1 base, 13 bases remained unmatched. Here the CDR3 DNA reads TGTGCCAGCATCAAACCTCGACAGGGGTTCGGCACAGATACGCAGTATTTT. This encodes CASIKPRQGFGTDTQYF.

This clonotype was seen a few times. The J gene is TRBJ2-7, the V gene TRBV20-1; 8 nucleotides agree with TRBD2. With V trimmed by 8 bases and J by 1 base, 10 bases remained unmatched. This CDR3 has 14 residues. The germline V gene encodes CDR1 DFQATT and CDR2 SNEGSKA (reference sequence). DNA of the CDR3: TGCAGTAAATTAGCGGGGAAATTGTCCTACGAGCAGTACGTC. Residues: CSKLAGKLSYEQYV.

This chain uses TRBV5-6 with TRBJ2-3; tentatively, D is TRBD2 (5 bases). The V end was cut by 0 bases, the J end by 5 bases, with 13 bases between. This CDR3 has 15 residues. Germline V gene sequence: CDR1 SGHDT, CDR2 YYEEEE. The DNA for the CDR3 is TGTGCCAGCAGCTTGGTCCCGAGGGTGGGAGATACGCAGTATTTT. Its translation: CASSLVPRVGDTQYF.

J is TRBJ2-2 and V is TRBV5-1; no clear D. V dropped 2 bases and J dropped 8 bases, with 10 bases sitting between them. CDR1 is SGHRS and CDR2 is YFSETQ in the germline V gene. The CDR3 loop spans 13 amino acids. The CDR3 reads CASSFFTRGELFF. The CDR3 DNA is TGCGCCAGCAGCTTCTTCACCAGGGGGGAGCTGTTTTTT.

The gene calls are TRBV7-8 and TRBJ2-7; D gene ambiguous. Germline assignment: CDR1 SGHVS and CDR2 FQNEAQ. The CDR3 sequence is 11 residues long. The germline V and J ends were trimmed by 4 bases and 7 bases, with 8 bases remaining between them. CDR3 DNA: TGTGCCAGCAGCTGGAATTTAGAGCAGTACTTC. This gives the protein CASSWNLEQYF.

The V call is TRBV5-1, the J call TRBJ2-1; 9 nucleotides agree with TRBD2. Per germline, CDR1 SGHRS and CDR2 YFSETQ. The CDR3 runs to 16 residues. V was clipped by 0 bases and J by 4 bases; unmatched bases: 5. The CDR3 DNA reads TGCGCCAGCAGCTTGGGCTCGCGGGGGGGATACAATGAGCAGTTCTTC. As protein: CASSLGSRGGYNEQFF.